This T cell receptor (beta chain) was profiled in a study of blood T cells in healthy people across ages. PCR was performed a second time for roughly 7 to 12 cycles using a sample-barcoded 5' primer and a J-beta primer mix. TCRdb re-derived calls from the 5' RACE reads in MiXCR, one entry per CDR3 protein. The repertoire holds roughly 2 million distinct CDR3 sequences, with about 50% as singletons. CDR1 MNHEY and CDR2 SVGEGT come from the germline V gene. This CDR3 contains 15 residues. Trimming shortened V by 2 bases and J by 6 bases, and 17 bases separated the two germline ends. The clonotype originates from a woman aged 40 to 50 in good health. The chain joins TRBV6-2 or TRBV6-3 to TRBJ2-7; D is perhaps TRBD1 or TRBD2 (6 bases each). Input material: blood. The CDR3, as DNA: TGTGCCAGCAGTTACGCGCTCTCGGGGGCGGCCGAGCAGTACTTC. Its protein is CASSYALSGAAEQYF.